What follows are 20 T cell receptor beta chains derived from one specimen sequenced in a study of cytomegalovirus exposure and HLA in healthy donors. Primers included in the PCR were 60 Vbeta and 13 Jbeta primers. The protocol was immunoSEQ multiplex PCR, while the TCRdb copy is restricted to in-frame clones and leaves out a portion. The sample includes 100,000 to 150,000 clones, around 70% of them seen just once. Sequenced input: PBMCs. The receptors derive from a male donor in good health and CMV-seronegative.

This sequence joins TRBV6-1 and TRBJ2-3; possibly TRBD1 for D (6 bases). CDR1 is MNHNS, CDR2 SASEGT, per germline. The CDR3 totals 14 residues. V gave up 8 bases and J gave up 5 bases, with 17 bases separating them. CDR3 residues: CASRTGRNQDTQYF. CDR3 DNA sequence: TGTGCCAGCCGTACAGGGCGCAATCAAGATACGCAGTATTTT.

Here the CDR3 reads CASSSSRGRSMNTEAFF. Written as DNA, the CDR3 is TGTGCCAGCAGCTCCTCCAGGGGGCGTAGCATGAACACTGAAGCTTTCTTT. The chain employs TRBV7-9 and TRBJ1-1; 8 bases align to TRBD1. The CDR3 runs 17 residues. Trimming cost V 4 bases and J 0 bases; bases outside gene matches: 10. Germline-derived CDR1 and CDR2 are SEHNR and FQNEAQ (reference sequence).

The CDR3 region is CASSQSARKIYGYTF. Written as DNA, the CDR3 is TGCGCCAGCAGTCAATCGGCCAGAAAGATCTATGGCTACACCTTC. V usage is TRBV23-1 and J usage is TRBJ1-2; D is uncertain. TRBV23-1 belongs to the ORF category, with a function that is uncertain. The CDR3 loop spans 15 amino acids. V lost 0 bases to trimming and J lost 4 bases, with 12 bases between them.

The V call is TRBV13, the J call TRBJ2-1, with a tentative D call TRBD1 (7 bases). Deletions cut 5 bases from V and 6 bases from J, with 17 bases between. This CDR3 region has 15 residues. Germline V gene data show CDR1 as PRHDT and CDR2 as FYEKMQ (reference sequence). The CDR3 DNA follows: TGTGCCAGCAGCGAAGGAGGGGGCAGGGTCAATGAGCAGTTCTTC. Protein product: CASSEGGGRVNEQFF.

V gene TRBV11-3 combines with J gene TRBJ2-1; 7 positions agree with TRBD2. The CDR3 contains 12 residues. Germline V gives CDR1 SGHNT, CDR2 YENEEA. With V trimmed by 5 bases and J by 9 bases, 4 bases remained unmatched. The CDR3 nucleotides are TGTGCCAGCAGCCGACCGGGGGGTGAGCAGTTCTTC. Amino acids: CASSRPGGEQFF.

The chain uses TRBV2 and TRBJ2-1, with D possibly matching TRBD2 (7 bases). The length of the CDR3 is 18 residues. In germline, CDR1 is SNHLY, CDR2 FYNNEI. Trimming cost V 0 bases and J 7 bases, with 22 bases left between them. The CDR3 DNA reads TGTGCCAGCAGTGAAGCGCTTAGGGGGAGGGCCCCGGGGAATGAGCAGTTCTTC. It encodes CASSEALRGRAPGNEQFF.

The chain uses TRBV7-2 and TRBJ2-7, with 11 bases matching TRBD2. In germline, CDR1 is SGHTA, CDR2 FQGNSA. V dropped 4 bases and J dropped 6; count of bases not matched to a gene: 5. The CDR3 is 14 residues long. The CDR3 DNA reads as TGTGCCAGCAGCTCCTTAGCGGGAGGGGGCGAGCAGTACTTC. Translation: CASSSLAGGGEQYF. The whole variable domain, remainder taken from reference TRBV7-2 and TRBJ2-7, is GAGVSQSPSNKVTEKGKDVELRCDPISGHTALYWYRQSLGQGLEFLIYFQGNSAPDKSGLPSDRFSAERTGGSVSTLTIQRTQQEDSAVYLCASSSLAGGGEQYFGPGTRLTVT.

This chain uses TRBV15 with TRBJ2-3, with TRBD2 as a possible D gene (6 bases). V lost 8 bases to trimming and J lost 2 bases, with 17 bases between them. This CDR3 spans 15 amino acids. Germline values: CDR1 LNHNV, CDR2 YYDKDF (reference sequence). The CDR3 DNA reads as TGTGCCACCCGGAGCCGGGACTTTTCCACAGATACGCAGTATTTT. Translated: CATRSRDFSTDTQYF.

The chain is built from TRBV6-4 and TRBJ1-6; no reliable D call. Germline V gene sequence: CDR1 MRHNA, CDR2 SNTAGT. The CDR3 totals 12 residues. Trimming shortened V by 9 bases and J by 2 bases, and 5 bases separated the two germline ends. DNA for the CDR3: TGTGCCAGACCAGCCTATAATTCACCCCTCCACTTT. This gives the protein CARPAYNSPLHF.

The chain joins TRBV7-3 to TRBJ2-1; D is uncertain. V dropped 6 bases and J dropped 0 bases, with 12 bases sitting between them. This CDR3 contains 15 residues. Germline CDR1 SGHTA, CDR2 FQGTGA. The CDR3 nucleotides read TGTGCCAGCAGTAGAGCGCAGAGCTCCTACAATGAGCAGTTCTTC. This codes for CASSRAQSSYNEQFF.

This chain joins TRBV29-1 and TRBJ2-7; D is possibly TRBD2 (6 bases). Germline CDR1 is SQVTM and CDR2 is ANQGSEA. The V end was cut by 1 base, the J end by 7 bases, with 17 bases between. The CDR3 has 14 amino acids. CDR3 bases: TGCAGCGTTGAAGGAGGGTCGGGAGTGCAGGAGCAGTACTTC. The encoded protein is CSVEGGSGVQEQYF.

The chain couples TRBV6-5 to TRBJ2-3; 7 bases map to TRBD1. The germline V gene encodes CDR1 MNHEY and CDR2 SVGAGI. The CDR3 is 14 amino acids. Losses at the gene ends were 7 bases for V and 1 base for J; bases not matched to a gene: 5. CDR3: CASTRTGRTDTQYF. In nucleotides, the CDR3 is TGTGCCAGCACCCGGACAGGCCGCACAGATACGCAGTATTTT.

V and J are TRBV7-9 and TRBJ2-7; TRBD2 agrees at 8 bases. The germline V gene has CDR1 SEHNR and CDR2 FQNEAQ (reference sequence). V dropped 2 bases and J dropped 7; count of bases not matched to a gene: 4. This CDR3 region has 13 residues. The CDR3 spells CASSLTSGIEQYF. The CDR3 nucleotides are TGTGCCAGCAGCTTAACTAGCGGAATAGAGCAGTACTTC.

This clone was counted a few times. This chain links TRBV5-6 with TRBJ2-1, with 8 bases matching TRBD2. The germline CDR1 and CDR2 sequences are SGHDT and YYEEEE. The trim removed 1 base at V and 4 bases at J, leaving 7 bases unmatched. The CDR3 sequence is 16 residues long. DNA for the CDR3: TGTGCCAGCAGCTTGCGTAACCTAGCGGGTTACAATGAGCAGTTCTTC. Translation gives CASSLRNLAGYNEQFF.

The chain joins TRBV2 to TRBJ1-1, with TRBD1 matching 11 bases. J lost 5 bases, V lost 10 bases, and 9 bases had no gene match. The CDR3 is 14 residues long. CDR1 SNHLY and CDR2 FYNNEI come from the germline V gene. Here the CDR3 reads CATKDRGQGTEAFF. CDR3 DNA: TGTGCCACCAAGGACAGGGGGCAAGGGACTGAAGCTTTCTTT.

The chain uses TRBV6-7 and TRBJ2-5; 7 nucleotides match TRBD2. TRBV6-7 belongs to the ORF category, with a function that is uncertain. CDR3 length equals 18 residues. Trimming cost V 0 bases and J 2 bases; bases outside gene matches: 12. This CDR3 is CASSYSSKAGDLQETQYF. CDR3 sequence (DNA): TGTGCCAGCAGTTACTCGAGTAAGGCGGGGGATCTACAAGAGACCCAGTACTTC.

This sequence joins TRBV19 and TRBJ1-1; D gene ambiguous. V was cut by 6 bases and J by 6 bases, with 8 bases left in between. This CDR3 has 11 residues. Germline V lookup: CDR1 LNHDA, CDR2 SQIVND (reference sequence). The CDR3 DNA reads TGTGCCAGTAGCCGCGGGTCTGAAGCTTTCTTT. This codes for CASSRGSEAFF.

The chain combines TRBV5-1 with TRBJ2-5; D might be TRBD1 (6 bases). Trimming pared 0 bases from V and 5 bases from J, leaving 14 bases between. The CDR3 extends over 15 amino acids. Per germline, CDR1 SGHRS and CDR2 YFSETQ. The DNA for the CDR3 is TGCGCCAGCAGCTTGGAACCGGGACAACTCGAGACCCAGTACTTC. Its translation: CASSLEPGQLETQYF.

This rearrangement joins TRBV6-4 to TRBJ1-1, with a tentative D call TRBD1 (6 bases). The CDR3 has 14 amino acids. Germline V gives CDR1 MRHNA, CDR2 SNTAGT. V shed 7 bases and J shed 4 bases, with 16 bases lying between them. CDR3 in DNA: TGTGCCAGCAAGGGAGAACAGGGAAGCACTGAAGCTTTCTTT. Translating gives CASKGEQGSTEAFF.

This clone was seen only once. This CDR3 reads CASSTGTDFDNEQFF. The CDR3 region has the DNA TGTGCCAGCAGTACCGGGACAGATTTCGACAATGAGCAGTTCTTC. The rearrangement uses TRBV11-3 and TRBJ2-1; 7 positions agree with TRBD1. Germline V gene lookup returns CDR1 SGHNT and CDR2 YENEEA. J gave up 5 bases and V 6 bases, and 10 bases lay outside the gene matches. CDR3 length: 15 amino acids.